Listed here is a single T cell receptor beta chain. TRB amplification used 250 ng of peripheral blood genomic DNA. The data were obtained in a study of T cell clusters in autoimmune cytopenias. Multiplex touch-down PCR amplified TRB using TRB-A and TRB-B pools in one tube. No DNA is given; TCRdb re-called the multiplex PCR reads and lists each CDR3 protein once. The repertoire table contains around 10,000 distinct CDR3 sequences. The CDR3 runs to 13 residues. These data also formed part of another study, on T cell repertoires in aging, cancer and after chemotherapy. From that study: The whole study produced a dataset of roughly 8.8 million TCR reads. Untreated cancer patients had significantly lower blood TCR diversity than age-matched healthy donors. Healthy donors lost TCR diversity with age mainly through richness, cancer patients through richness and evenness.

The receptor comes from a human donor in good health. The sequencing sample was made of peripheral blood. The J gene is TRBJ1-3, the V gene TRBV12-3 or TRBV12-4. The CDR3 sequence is CATKSGSGNTIYF.